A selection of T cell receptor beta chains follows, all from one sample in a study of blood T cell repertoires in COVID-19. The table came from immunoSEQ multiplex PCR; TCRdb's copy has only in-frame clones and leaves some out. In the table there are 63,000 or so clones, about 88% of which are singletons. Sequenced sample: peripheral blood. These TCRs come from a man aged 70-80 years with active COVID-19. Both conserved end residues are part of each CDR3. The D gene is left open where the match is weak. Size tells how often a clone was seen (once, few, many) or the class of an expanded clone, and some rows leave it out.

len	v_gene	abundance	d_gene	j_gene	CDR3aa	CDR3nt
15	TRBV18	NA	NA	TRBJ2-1	CASSRADHHGDEQFF	TGTGCCAGCTCACGAGCGGACCACCACGGGGATGAGCAGTTCTTC
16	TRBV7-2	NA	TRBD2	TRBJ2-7	CASRLRRAGASYEQYF	TGTGCCAGCAGACTCCGCCGGGCGGGAGCTTCCTACGAGCAGTACTTC
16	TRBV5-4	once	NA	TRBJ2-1	CASSLVVGVGYNEQFF	TGTGCCAGCAGCTTGGTAGTGGGAGTGGGGTACAATGAGCAGTTCTTC
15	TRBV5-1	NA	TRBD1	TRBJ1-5	CARQGLGGNNQPQHF	TGCGCCAGACAGGGGCTAGGGGGGAACAATCAGCCCCAGCATTTT
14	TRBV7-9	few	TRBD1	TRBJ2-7	CASSPGTGAYEQYF	TGTGCCAGCAGCCCCGGGACAGGAGCCTACGAGCAGTACTTC
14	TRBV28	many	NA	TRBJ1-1	CASSFGGMPTEAFF	TGTGCCAGCAGTTTTGGGGGGATGCCCACTGAAGCTTTCTTT
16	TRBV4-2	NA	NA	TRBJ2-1	CASSPPSETPYNEQFF	TGTGCCAGCAGCCCACCTAGCGAGACCCCCTACAATGAGCAGTTCTTC
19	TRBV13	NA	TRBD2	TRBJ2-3	CASSPVTSGRAGGTDTQYF	TGTGCCAGCAGCCCCGTGACTAGCGGGAGGGCCGGGGGCACAGATACGCAGTATTTT
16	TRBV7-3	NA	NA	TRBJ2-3	CASSLRASARTDTQYF	TGTGCCAGCAGCTTAAGGGCTAGCGCCCGCACAGATACGCAGTATTTT
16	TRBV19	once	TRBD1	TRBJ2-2	CASNKQGAPNTGELFF	TGTGCCAGTAACAAACAGGGGGCGCCGAACACCGGGGAGCTGTTTTTT
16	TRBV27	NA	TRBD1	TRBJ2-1	CASMRDRGGSYNEQFF	TGTGCCAGCATGAGGGACAGGGGTGGTTCCTACAATGAGCAGTTCTTC
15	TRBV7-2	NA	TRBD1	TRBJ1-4	CASSLPTGGREKLFF	TGTGCCAGCAGCTTACCGACAGGGGGCCGGGAAAAACTGTTTTTT
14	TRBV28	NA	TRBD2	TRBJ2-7	CASIGGEGRYEQYF	TGTGCCAGCATTGGGGGGGAGGGCCGTTACGAGCAGTACTTC
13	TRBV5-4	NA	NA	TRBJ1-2	CASSFGKLGGYTF	TGTGCCAGCAGCTTCGGGAAGCTCGGGGGCTACACCTTC
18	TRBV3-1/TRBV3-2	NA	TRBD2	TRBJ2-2	CASSWGLAGDANTGELFF	TGTGCCAGCAGCTGGGGGCTAGCGGGGGACGCGAACACCGGGGAGCTGTTTTTT
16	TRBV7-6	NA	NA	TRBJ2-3	CASSGGPPGSTDTQYF	TGTGCCAGCAGCGGGGGCCCCCCCGGTAGCACAGATACGCAGTATTTT
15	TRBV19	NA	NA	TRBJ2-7	CASSTGGRGSYEQYF	TGTGCCAGTAGTACCGGGGGACGGGGCTCCTACGAGCAGTACTTC
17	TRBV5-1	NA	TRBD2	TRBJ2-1	CASSKGLAGGPGNEQFF	TGCGCCAGCAGCAAGGGACTAGCGGGAGGGCCCGGCAATGAGCAGTTCTTC
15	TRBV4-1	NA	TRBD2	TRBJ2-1	CASSELGLVYNEQFF	TGCGCCAGCAGCGAACTGGGACTAGTCTACAATGAGCAGTTCTTC
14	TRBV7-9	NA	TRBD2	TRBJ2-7	CASSLFASGYEQYF	TGTGCCAGCAGCTTATTTGCTAGCGGCTACGAGCAGTACTTC
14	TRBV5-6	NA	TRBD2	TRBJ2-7	CASSKSGNLYEQYF	TGTGCCAGCAGCAAAAGCGGGAACCTCTACGAGCAGTACTTC